This is a list of T cell receptor beta chains from one sample in a study of Ad26.COV2.S vaccination and SARS-CoV-2 variants. Generated by immunoSEQ multiplex PCR, the TCRdb table keeps only in-frame clones and is missing some. The data contain about 460,000 clones, 80% to 90% of them singletons. The sample was peripheral blood, taken in a trial of Ad26.COV2.S vaccine versus placebo. The receptors come from a person aged 18 to 59 who received the Ad26.COV2.S COVID-19 vaccine or a placebo. The CDR3 runs from the conserved cysteine through the conserved F or W. A D gene is named only where the DNA matches it firmly. Clone size is stated in some rows and not others, as once, few, many or a class when expanded.

j_gene: TRBJ1-5
v_gene: TRBV24-1
abundance: .
d_gene: TRBD1
CDR3nt: TGTGCCACCAGTGATGGGACAGGGGTAGGTCAGCCCCAGCATTTT
CDR3aa: CATSDGTGVGQPQHF

j_gene: TRBJ2-5
v_gene: TRBV18
abundance: .
d_gene: .
CDR3nt: TGTGCCAGCTCACCACCGGCAGGCGACCAAGAGACCCAGTACTTC
CDR3aa: CASSPPAGDQETQYF

j_gene: TRBJ1-6
v_gene: TRBV9
abundance: .
d_gene: .
CDR3nt: TGTGCCAGCAGCCCAAATGGGGGGTGGGATTCACCCCTCCACTTT
CDR3aa: CASSPNGGWDSPLHF

j_gene: TRBJ2-1
v_gene: TRBV5-1
abundance: .
d_gene: TRBD2
CDR3nt: TGCGCCAGCAGCTTGGTCCCCACTAGCGGCTCCTCCTACAATGAGCAGTTCTTC
CDR3aa: CASSLVPTSGSSYNEQFF

j_gene: TRBJ1-2
v_gene: TRBV19
abundance: .
d_gene: .
CDR3nt: TGTGCCAGTAGTATTACAGGCACAACTACCCCGTGGGGCTACACCTTC
CDR3aa: CASSITGTTTPWGYTF

j_gene: TRBJ2-7
v_gene: TRBV5-6
abundance: .
d_gene: TRBD1
CDR3nt: TGTGCCAGCAGCTTGTTGCAGGGGGCAAGGATACTGTACGAGCAGTACTTC
CDR3aa: CASSLLQGARILYEQYF

j_gene: TRBJ1-5
v_gene: TRBV5-6
abundance: few
d_gene: .
CDR3nt: TGTGCCAGCAGCTTGAGGGGGGGCAATCAGCCCCAGCATTTT
CDR3aa: CASSLRGGNQPQHF

j_gene: TRBJ1-4
v_gene: TRBV30
abundance: .
d_gene: TRBD1
CDR3nt: TGTGCCTGGAGTGGGGGGACAGGGGATGAAAAACTGTTTTTT
CDR3aa: CAWSGGTGDEKLFF

j_gene: TRBJ1-2
v_gene: TRBV30
abundance: .
d_gene: TRBD1
CDR3nt: TGTGCCTGGAGTGTACAAACAGGGGGTAGCTATGGCTACACCTTC
CDR3aa: CAWSVQTGGSYGYTF

j_gene: TRBJ1-1
v_gene: TRBV6-1
abundance: once
d_gene: .
CDR3nt: TGTGCCAGCAGTGAGCGGCTGGGAGTGACTGAAGCTTTCTTT
CDR3aa: CASSERLGVTEAFF

j_gene: TRBJ1-1
v_gene: TRBV2
abundance: .
d_gene: .
CDR3nt: TGTGCCAGCCTTGGGGGCGGGACGAGATCGACTGAAGCTTTCTTT
CDR3aa: CASLGGGTRSTEAFF

j_gene: TRBJ2-5
v_gene: TRBV29-1
abundance: .
d_gene: .
CDR3nt: TGCAGCGTTGGTTCAGGCAGTATTCAAGAGACCCAGTACTTC
CDR3aa: CSVGSGSIQETQYF

j_gene: TRBJ1-4
v_gene: TRBV18
abundance: .
d_gene: .
CDR3nt: TGTGCCAGCTCACGCAGCTCGACTAATGAAAAACTGTTTTTT
CDR3aa: CASSRSSTNEKLFF

j_gene: TRBJ1-6
v_gene: TRBV5-1
abundance: .
d_gene: .
CDR3nt: TGCGCCAGCAGCCTCAACAGGGAGATTAATTCACCCCTCCACTTT
CDR3aa: CASSLNREINSPLHF

j_gene: TRBJ1-2
v_gene: TRBV19
abundance: .
d_gene: .
CDR3nt: TGTGCCAGTAGTATCTCGTTGGGAGCTAACTATGGCTACACCTTC
CDR3aa: CASSISLGANYGYTF

j_gene: TRBJ2-6
v_gene: TRBV11-1
abundance: .
d_gene: .
CDR3nt: TGTGCCAGCAGCCCTATCACTGGGGCCAACGTCCTGACTTTC
CDR3aa: CASSPITGANVLTF

j_gene: TRBJ2-1
v_gene: TRBV30
abundance: .
d_gene: .
CDR3nt: TGTGCCTGGAGTCTGGGAGATGGAATATACAATGAGCAGTTCTTC
CDR3aa: CAWSLGDGIYNEQFF

j_gene: TRBJ1-3
v_gene: TRBV3-1/TRBV3-2
abundance: .
d_gene: .
CDR3nt: TGTGCCAGCAGCCTTTCGAGCTCTGGAAACACCATATATTTT
CDR3aa: CASSLSSSGNTIYF

j_gene: TRBJ1-2
v_gene: TRBV18
abundance: .
d_gene: .
CDR3nt: TGTGCCAGCTCACCAACTACAGGAGCTAACTATGGCTACACCTTC
CDR3aa: CASSPTTGANYGYTF

j_gene: TRBJ1-1
v_gene: TRBV28
abundance: .
d_gene: TRBD1
CDR3nt: TGTGCCAGCAACTCTAGGGGGCGGAAGAACACTGAAGCTTTCTTT
CDR3aa: CASNSRGRKNTEAFF